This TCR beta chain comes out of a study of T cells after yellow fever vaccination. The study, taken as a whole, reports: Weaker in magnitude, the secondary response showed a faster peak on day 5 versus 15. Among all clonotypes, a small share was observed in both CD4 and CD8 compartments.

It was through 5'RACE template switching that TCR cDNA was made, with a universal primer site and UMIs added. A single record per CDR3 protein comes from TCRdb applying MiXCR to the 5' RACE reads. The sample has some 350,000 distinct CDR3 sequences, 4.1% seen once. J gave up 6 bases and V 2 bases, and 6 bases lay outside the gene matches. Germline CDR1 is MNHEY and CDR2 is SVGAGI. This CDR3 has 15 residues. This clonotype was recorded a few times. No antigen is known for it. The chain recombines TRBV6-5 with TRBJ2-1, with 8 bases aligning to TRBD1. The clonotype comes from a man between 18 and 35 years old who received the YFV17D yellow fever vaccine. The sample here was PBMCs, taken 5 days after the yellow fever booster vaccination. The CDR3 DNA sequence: TGTGCCAGCAGTTACGCGGGACAGGAGATCAATGAGCAGTTCTTC. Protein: CASSYAGQEINEQFF.